The subject of this entry is one TCR beta chain. Its specificity is unknown. The data were taken from a study of OX40 agonist ivuxolimab in advanced cancers. Across the whole study: Three patients, one with hepatocellular carcinoma and two with cutaneous melanoma, achieved partial responses.

Broader study findings: The work left the antigen specificity of expanded peripheral T cells undetermined.

Germline lookup yields CDR1 SNHLY and CDR2 FYNNEI. This CDR3 has 12 amino acids. After removal of 7 bases from V and 4 bases from J, the junction contained 3 bases not matched to a gene. Assay: immunoSEQ multiplex PCR; the TCRdb copy retains only in-frame clones and omits some. The table includes just over 95,000 clones, nearly 90% detected once. The sequence was obtained from an adult with an advanced solid tumor such as melanoma, head and neck, liver or kidney cancer. This chain joins TRBV2 and TRBJ1-2; 7 nucleotides align to TRBD1. This specimen was CD4+ or CD8+ T cells sorted from blood, taken in a trial of the OX40 agonist ivuxolimab. CDR3 sequence (DNA): TGTGCCAGCACGACAGGGAGCTATGGCTACACCTTC. Amino acid sequence: CASTTGSYGYTF.